The clone carrying this T cell receptor beta chain was recorded only once. Its antigen is unknown. The record originates from a study of T cell responses to AZD1222 COVID-19 vaccine. Notes on the study in general: Donors skewed white British and female; clonal diversity was possibly underestimated.

Libraries were prepared by immunoSEQ multiplex PCR; TCRdb keeps only in-frame clonotypes and omits some of them. The sample contains 120,000 or so clones, around 92% of which appear only once. V lost 2 bases and J lost 4, with 14 bases in between. This CDR3 comprises 15 residues. CDR1 LGHDT and CDR2 YNNKEL come from the germline V gene (reference sequence). Doses given second, at about 4 or about 12 weeks, were pooled. The sequence derives from an adult who received the AZD1222 COVID-19 vaccine. The V and J genes are TRBV3-1 (or the pseudogene TRBV3-2) and TRBJ1-2; D may be TRBD1 (5 bases). This material consisted of peripheral blood, taken 28 days after the second AZD1222 dose. CDR3 amino acids: CASSQRGSRFYGYTF. The CDR3 bases are TGTGCCAGCAGCCAACGGGGCAGCAGATTCTATGGCTACACCTTC.